This T cell receptor beta chain was identified during a study of blood T cell repertoires in COVID-19. The CDR3 is 15 amino acids. The trim removed 4 bases at V and 3 bases at J, leaving 7 bases unmatched. Germline V gene data show CDR1 as SGHKS and CDR2 as YYEKEE (reference sequence). The participants were between about 18 and 90 years old and came from 20 to 30 US areas. In the source study's methods: Cell counts per sample came from amplifying reference gene primers. Assay used: immunoSEQ multiplex PCR; TCRdb lists only in-frame clones, some missing. The V and J calls and clone size are taken from that table; D and trimming were inferred from the DNA. Of under 200,000 clones in the sample, roughly 85% were seen once.

Material for sequencing was PBMCs or T cells enriched from blood (not recorded which). The chain combines TRBV5-5 with TRBJ1-5, with TRBD1 identical over 7 bases. This clonotype was sampled from a man between 60 and 70 years old who had recovered from COVID-19. The CDR3 is CASSRGQNANQPQHF. In DNA, the CDR3 is TGTGCCAGCAGCAGGGGGCAGAATGCCAATCAGCCCCAGCATTTT.